The 9 T cell receptor beta chains below come from one sample, sequenced in a study of T cells in Graves' hyperthyroidism and ophthalmopathy. RNA transcripts were the template for amplifying TCR beta CDR3 regions. HTBI primers were employed in a first-round RT-PCR of the TCR CDR3. In TCRdb, the multiplex PCR reads were re-called with MiXCR into one record per CDR3 protein. This sample has about 380,000 distinct CDR3 sequences, with roughly 18% found just once. The sequenced sample consisted of blood. The origin of the receptors is a man aged 18 to 29 with Graves' ophthalmopathy.

Only a few counts were recorded for this clonotype. This sequence joins TRBV10-2 and TRBJ2-5, with D hard to call. With 8 bases removed from V and 4 bases from J, the gap between germline ends came to 14 bases. The CDR3 loop spans 13 amino acids. Germline-derived CDR1 and CDR2 are WSHSY and SAAADI. DNA of the CDR3: TGCGCCAGCGCGGAAGCTTCTAGAGAGACCCAGTACTTC. Translated, it gives CASAEASRETQYF.

In this sample, this clonotype turned up many times. This chain connects TRBV2 to TRBJ1-5; 9 bases fit TRBD1. CDR1 and CDR2 (germline): SNHLY, FYNNEI. The CDR3 consists of 14 residues. With 8 bases clipped from V and 4 bases from J, the junction kept 6 bases outside the gene matches. In DNA form, the CDR3 reads TGTGCCAGCGGAGGACAGGGGAGAAATCAGCCCCAGCATTTT. Translating it yields CASGGQGRNQPQHF. Drawing the rest from reference TRBV2 and TRBJ1-5, the complete variable domain is EPEVTQTPSHQVTQMGQEVILRCVPISNHLYFYWYRQILGQKVEFLVSFYNNEISEKSEIFDDQFSVERPDGSNFTLKIRSTKLEDSAMYFCASGGQGRNQPQHFGDGTRLSIL.

This clonotype was counted many times. V gene TRBV2 combines with J gene TRBJ2-7; D gene uncertain. Germline CDR1 SNHLY, CDR2 FYNNEI. V dropped 10 bases and J dropped 3 bases, with 13 bases sitting between them. The CDR3 covers 12 residues. CDR3 amino acids: CATHRASYEQYF. The CDR3 region has the DNA TGTGCCACCCACCGGGCTAGCTACGAGCAGTACTTC.

The chain carries TRBV7-3 and TRBJ2-7, with TRBD2 as a possible D gene (5 bases). CDR3 length equals 15 residues. Per germline, CDR1 SGHTA and CDR2 FQGTGA. V was cut by 2 bases and J by 1 base, with 12 bases left in between. This CDR3 reads CASSLSSGTSYEQYF. CDR3 coding DNA: TGTGCCAGCAGCTTATCCAGCGGAACTTCCTACGAGCAGTACTTC.

This clonotype occurred many times. This chain uses TRBV5-1 with TRBJ1-1; a weak D match, TRBD1 (5 bases). CDR3 length: 14 amino acids. Trimming left V 4 bases short and J 5 bases short, with 15 bases between. The germline gives CDR1 SGHRS, CDR2 YFSETQ. CDR3 amino acids: CASSVRDLVTEAFF. As DNA, the CDR3 is TGCGCCAGCAGCGTCCGGGACCTTGTAACTGAAGCTTTCTTT.

This clonotype was detected many times. A much larger clone lies one base from this, so it may be a read error. This chain connects TRBV14 to TRBJ1-1; no reliable D call. The germline V and J ends were trimmed by 0 bases and 0 bases, with 5 bases remaining between them. The CDR3 is 14 residues long. Germline V gives CDR1 SGHDN, CDR2 FVKESK. DNA of the CDR3: TGTGCCAGCAGCCAAGAGGTCCTGAACACTGAAGCTTTCTTT. As protein: CASSQEVLNTEAFF. The entire variable domain, with the rest obtained from reference TRBV14 and TRBJ1-1, is as follows: EAGVTQFPSHSVIEKGQTVTLRCDPISGHDNLYWYRRVMGKEIKFLLHFVKESKQDESGMPNNRFLAERTGGTYSTLKVQPAELEDSGVYFCASSQEVLNTEAFFGQGTRLTVV.

The table lists this clonotype with a few counts. V is TRBV18 and J is TRBJ1-3, with unresolved D. The CDR3 runs to 15 residues. Germline CDR1 is KGHSH and CDR2 is LQKENI. Trimming stripped 3 bases from V and 0 bases from J, with 9 bases between. CDR3 region: CASSPDPSSGNTIYF. CDR3 nucleotide sequence: TGTGCCAGCTCACCGGACCCAAGCTCTGGAAACACCATATATTTT.

This clonotype was observed a few times. The J gene is TRBJ1-3, the V gene TRBV3-1, with no clear D. V was clipped by 4 bases and J by 3 bases, with 16 bases between them. This CDR3 contains 16 residues. Germline CDR1 LGHDT, CDR2 YNNKEL (reference sequence). CDR3 sequence: CASSPWAGIGGNTIYF. As DNA, the CDR3 is TGTGCCAGCAGCCCCTGGGCAGGAATCGGTGGAAACACCATATATTTT.

On this clonotype: A much larger clone sits a single nucleotide away, making a read error possible. The genes are TRBV6-1 and TRBJ1-1; no firm D call. V shed 11 bases and J shed 3 bases, with 10 bases lying between them. This CDR3 has 11 residues. Germline CDR1 MNHNS, CDR2 SASEGT. CDR3: CAVGLDTEAFF. The CDR3 DNA is TGTGCCGTTGGACTGGACACTGAAGCTTTCTTT.